The 32 T cell receptor beta chains below come from one sample, sequenced in a study of glioma-infiltrating T cells. The iRepertoire nested amplicon-rescue multiplex PCR amplified TCR alpha and beta CDR3s from RNA. One entry per CDR3 protein results from TCRdb running MiXCR on the multiplex PCR reads. This sample has 150,000 to 200,000 distinct CDR3 sequences, with about 40% found just once. Sequenced material: glioma tissue, nonneoplastic brain tissue, or PBMCs (not recorded which). Receptors originate from a human donor with low-grade glioma or glioblastoma, undergoing nonglioma brain surgery, or in good health (not recorded which).

The CDR3 here is CASSPSPDRGNNEQFF. CDR3 DNA: TGTGCCAGCAGCCCCAGTCCCGACAGGGGAAACAATGAGCAGTTCTTC. This sequence joins TRBV3-1 and TRBJ2-1; TRBD1 agrees at 8 bases. The CDR3 contains 16 residues. V was clipped by 4 bases and J by 5 bases; unmatched bases: 10. The germline CDR1 and CDR2 sequences are LGHDT and YNNKEL (reference sequence).

This clonotype is a singleton in its sample. One base away lies a much larger clone, so this may be a sequencing read error. The chain employs TRBV2 and TRBJ1-5; TRBD1 aligns across 9 bases. Germline values: CDR1 SNHLY, CDR2 FYNNEI. The CDR3 is 15 residues long. V gave up 4 bases and J gave up 5 bases; unmatched junction bases: 6. The CDR3: CASSAGQGHDQPQHF. CDR3 DNA: TGTGCCAGCAGTGCGGGACAGGGACACGATCAGCCCCAGCATTTT.

This clonotype was found many times. V is TRBV4-1 and J is TRBJ1-5; the D is unclear. Trimming stripped 0 bases from V and 3 bases from J, with 12 bases between. CDR3 length equals 16 residues. Germline CDR1 reads MGHRA; CDR2 reads YSYEKL. CDR3 coding DNA: TGCGCCAGCAGCCAAGATACAGCGGGTCCCAATCAGCCCCAGCATTTT. Translation: CASSQDTAGPNQPQHF.

A note on this clonotype: A read error is possible here, since a much larger clone lies one base away. The chain is built from TRBV20-1 and TRBJ2-7, with 9 bases matching TRBD2. This CDR3 is 17 amino acids long. CDR1 and CDR2 from the germline V gene are DFQATT and SNEGSKA (reference sequence). With 3 bases clipped from V and 0 bases from J, the junction kept 12 bases outside the gene matches. The DNA of the CDR3 is TGCAGTGCTAGTGATTTTCAGGTTAGCGGGAGCTCCTACGAGCAGTACTTC. It is translated as CSASDFQVSGSSYEQYF.

V gene TRBV29-1 combines with J gene TRBJ2-5, with D hard to call. The CDR3 has 11 residues. Germline V gives CDR1 SQVTM, CDR2 ANQGSEA. The V end was cut by 4 bases, the J end by 8 bases, with 11 bases between. The CDR3 DNA is TGCAGCGTTGCTACTTCAGAAACCCAGTACTTC. It specifies CSVATSETQYF.

This clonotype showed up many times. This chain connects TRBV12-5 to TRBJ2-3; D unresolved. Germline V gene sequence: CDR1 LGHNT, CDR2 FRNRAP. This CDR3 contains 11 residues. V gave up 7 bases and J gave up 4 bases, with 6 bases separating them. The CDR3: CASAMADTQYF. The CDR3 bases are TGTGCTAGTGCAATGGCAGATACGCAGTATTTT.

The rearrangement uses TRBV4-1 and TRBJ2-3; 10 nucleotides agree with TRBD2. The germline V gene encodes CDR1 MGHRA and CDR2 YSYEKL. V lost 4 bases, J lost 2 bases, and 6 bases stayed unmatched. This CDR3 spans 16 amino acids. CDR3 amino acids: CASSPSTSGVTDTQYF. CDR3 bases: TGCGCCAGCAGCCCATCAACTAGCGGGGTCACAGATACGCAGTATTTT.

The sample holds one count of this clonotype. This could be a read error, since a much larger clone is one nucleotide away. The CDR3 DNA reads TGTGCCAGCATAAAAAGCCCCCCCGATGGAAACACCATATATTTT. This sequence encodes CASIKSPPDGNTIYF. The chain has TRBV28 and TRBJ1-3; no definite D call. From germline, CDR1 is MDHEN and CDR2 SYDVKM. V dropped 7 bases and J dropped 3 bases, with 16 bases sitting between them. The CDR3 sequence is 15 residues long.

This clonotype has a handful of counts. Just one base apart from a much larger clone, this may be a read error. V is TRBV28 and J is TRBJ1-1, with 7 bases that match TRBD1. After removal of 4 bases from V and 3 bases from J, the junction contained 8 bases not matched to a gene. CDR1 MDHEN and CDR2 SYDVKM come from the germline V gene. The CDR3 contains 15 residues. The DNA for the CDR3 is TGTGCCAGCAGTTCAGGGGGGGGAAGTCACACTGAAGCTTTCTTT. It encodes CASSSGGGSHTEAFF.

This clonotype was counted between two and nine times. This chain links TRBV28 with TRBJ1-4, with 9 positions matching TRBD1. V lost 6 bases, J lost 3 bases, and 14 bases stayed unmatched. The germline CDR1 and CDR2 sequences are MDHEN and SYDVKM. There are 18 residues in the CDR3. The CDR3 coding sequence is TGTGCCAGCAGCGCCCACGGGACAGGGTCTAGTTCTAATGAAAAACTGTTTTTT. It specifies CASSAHGTGSSSNEKLFF.

This clonotype occurred a few times. V usage is TRBV10-3 and J usage is TRBJ2-7, with TRBD1 matching 9 bases. The CDR3 is made up of 12 amino acids. Germline V gene sequence: CDR1 ENHRY, CDR2 SYGVKD. V lost 6 bases to trimming and J lost 4 bases; unmatched junction nucleotides: 1. The CDR3 nucleotides read TGTGCCATCAGGACAGGGGGTTACGAGCAGTACTTC. It yields the protein CAIRTGGYEQYF.

This clonotype was seen repeatedly, ten times or more. The chain recombines TRBV20-1 with TRBJ2-7; D gene uncertain. Per the germline V gene, CDR1 is DFQATT and CDR2 is SNEGSKA (reference sequence). Trimming cost V 1 base and J 3 bases, with 19 bases left between them. The CDR3 runs to 16 residues. CDR3 in amino acids: CSARVYVFGVHYEQYF. The CDR3, as DNA: TGCAGTGCTAGAGTATACGTGTTTGGCGTTCACTACGAGCAGTACTTC.

Turning to this clonotype: At one end, the junction sequence differs from germline, possibly due to a read error. The chain uses TRBV13 and TRBJ2-3; 9 nucleotides line up with TRBD1. The CDR3 spans 15 residues. CDR1 is PRHDT, CDR2 FYEKMQ, per germline (reference sequence). The DNA of the CDR3 is TGTGCCAGCAGCCTCGGACAGGGGCAGACAGATAGGCAGTATTTT. Its translation is CASSLGQGQTDRQYF.

In regard to this clonotype: An end of the junction differs from the germline gene, which may be a read error. The gene calls are TRBV6-6 and TRBJ2-3; 10 positions agree with TRBD2. Germline assignment: CDR1 MNHNY and CDR2 SVGAGI (reference sequence). CDR3 length: 14 residues. CDR3 amino acids: CASSTSGDKDAQYF. CDR3 DNA sequence: TGTGCCAGCAGCACTAGCGGGGACAAAGATGCGCAGTATTTT.

This clonotype was seen a handful of times. The chain carries TRBV12-3 or TRBV12-4 and TRBJ1-2; D is ambiguous. V was cut by 2 bases and J by 8 bases, with 12 bases left in between. This CDR3 is 13 amino acids long. The CDR3 reads CASSLIQAQGYTF. The CDR3 DNA sequence: TGTGCCAGCAGTTTAATCCAGGCCCAGGGCTACACCTTC.

With respect to this clonotype: A much more abundant neighbour one base away suggests this may be a read error. The V call is TRBV28, the J call TRBJ1-5; no firm D call. The CDR3 length is 15 residues. Looked up from germline, CDR1 is MDHEN and CDR2 is SYDVKM. CDR3 sequence: CASNPPGSLFQHQHF. The CDR3 DNA sequence: TGTGCCAGCAATCCGCCGGGATCCCTCTTTCAGCACCAGCATTTT.

This clonotype was seen many times. J is TRBJ2-7 and V is TRBV6-1; 11 nucleotides match TRBD1. The CDR3 has 15 amino acids. Per the germline V gene, CDR1 is MNHNS and CDR2 is SASEGT. V trimming: 6 bases; J trimming: 4 bases; junction bases outside the gene matches: 8. CDR3 protein: CASRRPGTGGYEQYF. CDR3 DNA sequence: TGTGCCAGCAGACGACCCGGGACAGGGGGTTACGAGCAGTACTTC.

This clonotype was observed at least ten times. The chain combines TRBV24-1 with TRBJ1-2; no clear D gene. The CDR3 is made up of 13 amino acids. V lost 0 bases and J lost 5, with 6 bases in between. CDR1 is KGHDR and CDR2 is SFDVKD in the germline V gene. The DNA for the CDR3 is TGTGCCACCAGTGATTTGACGGGGTATGGCTACACCTTC. Translation: CATSDLTGYGYTF.

Comments on this clonotype: One junction end does not reproduce the germline sequence, and a read error may be involved. The rearrangement links TRBV2 to TRBJ2-2; the D is unclear. There are 15 residues in the CDR3. CDR1 is SNHLY and CDR2 is FYNNEI in the germline V gene. The DNA of the CDR3 is TGTGCCAGCAAAGGCGGCGGAGCGAACACCTGGGAGCTGTTTTTT. This sequence encodes CASKGGGANTWELFF.

This clonotype was picked up many times. The chain has TRBV20-1 and TRBJ2-3, with TRBD2 matching over 8 bases. V dropped 4 bases and J dropped 5; count of bases not matched to a gene: 11. CDR3 length: 15 amino acids. Looked up from germline, CDR1 is DFQATT and CDR2 is SNEGSKA (reference sequence). The CDR3 DNA reads TGCAGTGCTACCCCGGGACTAGATACCGGAGATACGCAGTATTTT. Protein product: CSATPGLDTGDTQYF.

This clonotype was counted ten times or more. The chain couples TRBV6-1 to TRBJ1-3; D gene uncertain. Germline-derived CDR1 and CDR2 are MNHNS and SASEGT. Trimming shortened V by 5 bases and J by 0 bases, and 11 bases separated the two germline ends. This CDR3 is 15 amino acids long. CDR3 coding DNA: TGTGCCAGCAGTCTGACGGTGGACTCTGGAAACACCATATATTTT. It translates to CASSLTVDSGNTIYF.

For this clonotype: A clone one base away is much larger, so this may be a read error. The J gene is TRBJ2-3, the V gene TRBV7-6; D might be TRBD2 (5 bases). Germline V lookup: CDR1 SGHVS, CDR2 FNYEAQ. Trimming removed 2 bases from V and 5 bases from J, with 17 bases in between. The CDR3 has 16 amino acids. This CDR3 reads CASSLRMWERKDTQYF. In DNA, the CDR3 is TGTGCCAGCAGCTTAAGAATGTGGGAGCGGAAAGATACGCAGTATTTT.

This clonotype was detected ten times or more. The chain employs TRBV28 and TRBJ2-7; 7 bases align to TRBD1. The CDR3 runs to 16 residues. Trimming took 5 bases from V and 3 from J; bases not matched to a gene: 13. From germline, CDR1 is MDHEN and CDR2 SYDVKM. This CDR3 reads CASSLPTGVKVYEQYF. CDR3 nucleotides: TGTGCCAGCAGTCTCCCTACAGGGGTTAAAGTCTACGAGCAGTACTTC.

Details on this clonotype: A much more abundant neighbour one base away suggests this may be a read error. J is TRBJ2-3 and V is TRBV6-9; 13 nucleotides match TRBD2. V shed 3 bases, J shed 3 bases, and the junction held 6 bases outside the gene matches. CDR1 is MNHGY and CDR2 is SVAAGI in the germline V gene. The CDR3 spans 17 residues. The chain's CDR3 is CASSYWGLAGTTDTQYF. CDR3 nucleotides: TGTGCCAGCAGTTACTGGGGACTAGCGGGAACAACAGATACGCAGTATTTT.

The table lists this clonotype with a few counts. Given a much more abundant clone one base away, this may be a read error. The chain combines TRBV6-1 with TRBJ2-5, with 8 bases identical to TRBD1. This CDR3 spans 14 amino acids. The germline V gene has CDR1 MNHNS and CDR2 SASEGT. V shed 5 bases, J shed 5 bases, and the junction held 7 bases outside the gene matches. CDR3 sequence reads: CASSSRGRDETQYF. In DNA form, the CDR3 reads TGTGCCAGCAGTTCCAGGGGGCGAGATGAGACCCAGTACTTC.

About this clonotype itself: This may come from a read error, since a much larger clone is one base off. The chain joins TRBV28 to TRBJ2-3; the D gene is possibly TRBD2 (6 bases). This CDR3 is built from 14 residues. The germline CDR1 and CDR2 sequences are MDHEN and SYDVKM. CDR3 bases: TGTGCCAGCAGTGTAGTAGCGGTCCAGGATACGAAGTATTTT. Translation gives CASSVVAVQDTKYF.

This chain links TRBV29-1 with TRBJ2-7, with a tentative D call TRBD2 (5 bases). Germline V gives CDR1 SQVTM, CDR2 ANQGSEA. CDR3 length equals 14 residues. With 3 bases removed from V and 0 bases from J, the gap between germline ends came to 12 bases. The CDR3 nucleotides are TGCAGCGTTGAGTGGTCCACTAGCTCCTACGAGCAGTACTTC. Its translation is CSVEWSTSSYEQYF.

Notes on this clonotype: Being one base from a much bigger clone, this may be a read error. The chain carries TRBV7-2 and TRBJ2-7, with 7 bases aligning to TRBD2. There are 13 residues in the CDR3. Germline V gene data show CDR1 as SGHTA and CDR2 as FQGNSA. CDR3 amino acids: CASSSGLHFEQCF. The CDR3 nucleotides read TGTGCCAGCAGCTCGGGACTACACTTCGAGCAGTGCTTC.

This clonotype was seen at least ten times. The chain combines TRBV4-2 with TRBJ2-5, with D unresolved. The V end was cut by 1 base, the J end by 0 bases, with 6 bases between. Germline CDR1 is LGHNA and CDR2 is YNFKEQ. The CDR3 runs 14 residues. CDR3 DNA sequence: TGTGCCAGCAGCCAAGCGTCGGACCAAGAGACCCAGTACTTC. Translation: CASSQASDQETQYF.

About this clonotype: This may be a read error: a much more frequent sequence differs by one nucleotide. The V gene is TRBV20-1, the J gene TRBJ2-7; weak D call: TRBD1 (7 bases). V was shortened by 4 bases and J by 5 bases, with 18 bases between the two germline ends. CDR1 and CDR2 from the germline V gene are DFQATT and SNEGSKA (reference sequence). The CDR3 length is 14 residues. The DNA of the CDR3 is TGCAGTGCTAATCCCCCCAGCAGGGGGGACGAGCAGTACTTC. Protein: CSANPPSRGDEQYF.

In this sample, this clonotype turned up many times. A read error may produce the germline difference seen at one junction end. The chain has TRBV28 and TRBJ1-2; D is ambiguous. Per germline, CDR1 MDHEN and CDR2 SYDVKM. The CDR3 covers 14 residues. CDR3 sequence: CASSNLDGAYVYTF. In nucleotides, the CDR3 is TGTGCCAGCAGTAACCTGGACGGAGCTTATGTCTACACCTTC.

This clonotype was picked up many times. This chain connects TRBV18 to TRBJ2-3, with D perhaps matching TRBD1 (6 bases). Germline V gene lookup returns CDR1 KGHSH and CDR2 LQKENI. The CDR3 loop spans 14 amino acids. V was cut by 2 bases and J by 2 bases, with 8 bases left in between. The CDR3 spells CASSPGQSTDTQYF. The CDR3 bases are TGTGCCAGCTCACCAGGACAGTCCACAGATACGCAGTATTTT.